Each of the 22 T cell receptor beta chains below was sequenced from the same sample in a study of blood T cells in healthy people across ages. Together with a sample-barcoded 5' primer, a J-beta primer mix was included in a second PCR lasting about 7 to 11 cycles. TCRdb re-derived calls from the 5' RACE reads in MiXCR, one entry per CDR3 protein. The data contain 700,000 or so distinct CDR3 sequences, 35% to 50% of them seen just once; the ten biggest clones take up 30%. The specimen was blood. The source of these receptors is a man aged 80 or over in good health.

This CDR3 is CAWRQGGGPEDTQYF. The CDR3 coding sequence is TGTGCCTGGAGACAGGGGGGAGGGCCGGAAGATACGCAGTATTTT. V gene TRBV30 combines with J gene TRBJ2-3; TRBD1 might be the D (8 bases). CDR3 length: 15 residues. V was trimmed by 3 bases and J by 5 bases, leaving 18 bases between them. Germline CDR1 reads GTSNPN; CDR2 reads SVGIG (reference sequence).

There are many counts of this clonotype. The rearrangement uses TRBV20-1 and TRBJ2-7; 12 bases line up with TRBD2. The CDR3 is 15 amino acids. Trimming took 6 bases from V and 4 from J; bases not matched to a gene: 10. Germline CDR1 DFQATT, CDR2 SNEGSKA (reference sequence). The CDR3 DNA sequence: TGCAGTGCAATCGGACTAGCGGGGCAACCTTACGAGCAGTACTTC. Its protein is CSAIGLAGQPYEQYF.

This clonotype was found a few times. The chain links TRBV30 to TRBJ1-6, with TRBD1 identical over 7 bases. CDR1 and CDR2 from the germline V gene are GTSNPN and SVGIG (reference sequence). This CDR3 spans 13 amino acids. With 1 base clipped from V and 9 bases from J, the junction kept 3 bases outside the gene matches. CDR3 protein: CAWSGDSSSPLHF. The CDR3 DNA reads TGTGCCTGGAGTGGGGACAGTTCTTCACCCCTCCACTTT.

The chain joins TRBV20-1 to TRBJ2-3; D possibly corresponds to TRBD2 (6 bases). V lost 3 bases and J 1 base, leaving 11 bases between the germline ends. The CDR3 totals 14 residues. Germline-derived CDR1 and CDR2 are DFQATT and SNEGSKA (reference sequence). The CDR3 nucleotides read TGCAGTGCTAGCGGGAGACTGGGCACAGATACGCAGTATTTT. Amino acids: CSASGRLGTDTQYF.

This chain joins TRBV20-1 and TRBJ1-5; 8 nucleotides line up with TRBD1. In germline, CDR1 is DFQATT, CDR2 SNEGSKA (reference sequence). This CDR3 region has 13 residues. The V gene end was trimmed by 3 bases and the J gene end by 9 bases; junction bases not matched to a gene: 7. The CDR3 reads CSASQQGDRPQHF. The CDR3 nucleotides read TGCAGTGCTAGCCAACAGGGGGACCGGCCCCAGCATTTT.

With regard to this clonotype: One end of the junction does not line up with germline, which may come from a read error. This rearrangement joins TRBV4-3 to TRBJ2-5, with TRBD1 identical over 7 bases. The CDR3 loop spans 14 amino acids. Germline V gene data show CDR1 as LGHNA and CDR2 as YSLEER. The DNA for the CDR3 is TGCGCCAGCAGCCAAGAGGGACAGAGAGAGACCCGGTACTTC. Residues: CASSQEGQRETRYF.

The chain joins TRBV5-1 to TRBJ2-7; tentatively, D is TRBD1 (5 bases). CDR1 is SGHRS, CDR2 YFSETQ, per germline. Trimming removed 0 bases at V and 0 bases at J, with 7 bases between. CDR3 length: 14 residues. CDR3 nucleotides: TGCGCCAGCAGCTTGGGACAGAGCTCCTACGAGCAGTACTTC. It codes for CASSLGQSSYEQYF.

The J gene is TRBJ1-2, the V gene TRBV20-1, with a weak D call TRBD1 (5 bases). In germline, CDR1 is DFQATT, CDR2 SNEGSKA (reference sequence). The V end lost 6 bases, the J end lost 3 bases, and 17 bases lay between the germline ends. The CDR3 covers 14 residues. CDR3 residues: CSAYRSNSHYGYTF. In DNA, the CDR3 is TGCAGTGCCTACAGGTCTAATAGTCACTATGGCTACACCTTC.

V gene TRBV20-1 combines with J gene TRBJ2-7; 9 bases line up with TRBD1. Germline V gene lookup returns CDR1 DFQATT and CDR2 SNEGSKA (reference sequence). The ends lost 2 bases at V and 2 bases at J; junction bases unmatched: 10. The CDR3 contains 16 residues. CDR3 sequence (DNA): TGCAGTGCTAGAAAAATGCCGGGACAGGGTACCTACGAGCAGTACTTC. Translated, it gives CSARKMPGQGTYEQYF.

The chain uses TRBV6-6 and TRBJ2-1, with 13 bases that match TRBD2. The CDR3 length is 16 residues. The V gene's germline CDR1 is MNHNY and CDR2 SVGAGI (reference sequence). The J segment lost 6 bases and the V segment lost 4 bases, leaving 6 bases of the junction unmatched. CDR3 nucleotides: TGTGCCAGCAGTTCCCCCGGACTAGCGGGAGTCAATGAGCAGTTCTTC. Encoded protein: CASSSPGLAGVNEQFF.

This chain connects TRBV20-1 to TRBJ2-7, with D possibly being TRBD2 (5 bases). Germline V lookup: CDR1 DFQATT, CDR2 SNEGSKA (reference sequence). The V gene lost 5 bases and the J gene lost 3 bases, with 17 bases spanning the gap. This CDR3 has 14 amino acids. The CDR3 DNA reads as TGCAGTGCTTCCAGGAGGCAGCGGAGCTACGAGCAGTACTTC. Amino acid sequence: CSASRRQRSYEQYF.

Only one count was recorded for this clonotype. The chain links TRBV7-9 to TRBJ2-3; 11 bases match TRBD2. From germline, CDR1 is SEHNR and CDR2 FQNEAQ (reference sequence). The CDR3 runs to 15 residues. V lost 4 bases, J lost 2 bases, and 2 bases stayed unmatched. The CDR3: CASSSGLAVTDTQYF. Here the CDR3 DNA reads TGTGCCAGCAGCTCGGGACTAGCGGTCACAGATACGCAGTATTTT.

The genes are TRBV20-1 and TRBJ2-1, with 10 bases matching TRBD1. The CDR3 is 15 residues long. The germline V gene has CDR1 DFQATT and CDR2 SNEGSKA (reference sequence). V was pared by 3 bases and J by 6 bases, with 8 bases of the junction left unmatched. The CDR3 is CSASLWDRGFNEQFF. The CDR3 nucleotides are TGCAGTGCTAGCCTATGGGACAGGGGTTTCAATGAGCAGTTCTTC.

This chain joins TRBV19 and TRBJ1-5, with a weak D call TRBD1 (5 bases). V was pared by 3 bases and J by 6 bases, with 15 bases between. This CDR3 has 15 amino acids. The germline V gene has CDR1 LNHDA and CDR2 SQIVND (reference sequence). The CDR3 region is CASSIGALSRQPQHF. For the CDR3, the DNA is TGTGCCAGTAGTATCGGGGCGCTTTCACGTCAGCCCCAGCATTTT.

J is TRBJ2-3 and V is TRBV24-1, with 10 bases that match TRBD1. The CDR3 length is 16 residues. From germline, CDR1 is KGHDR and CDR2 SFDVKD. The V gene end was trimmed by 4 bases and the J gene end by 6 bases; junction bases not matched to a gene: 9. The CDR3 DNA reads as TGTGCCACCAGTGACCCCTCCGGGACAGGGGAGGATACGCAGTATTTT. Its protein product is CATSDPSGTGEDTQYF.

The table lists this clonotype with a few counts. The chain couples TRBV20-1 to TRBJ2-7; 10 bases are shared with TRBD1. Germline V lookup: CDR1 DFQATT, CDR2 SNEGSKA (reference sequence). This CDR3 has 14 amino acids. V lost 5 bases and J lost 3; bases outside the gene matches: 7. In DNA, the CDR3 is TGCAGTGCTGGTACCGGGACAGGGGACTACGAGCAGTACTTC. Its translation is CSAGTGTGDYEQYF.

The CDR3 nucleotides are TGTGCCAGCAGTATCCTAGCGGGAAGCTACGAGCAGTACTTC. This encodes CASSILAGSYEQYF. The chain is built from TRBV28 and TRBJ2-7, with 9 bases fitting TRBD2. The CDR3 loop spans 14 amino acids. Unmatched junction bases numbered 5, after V lost 5 bases and J lost 3 bases. CDR1 and CDR2 from the germline V gene are MDHEN and SYDVKM.

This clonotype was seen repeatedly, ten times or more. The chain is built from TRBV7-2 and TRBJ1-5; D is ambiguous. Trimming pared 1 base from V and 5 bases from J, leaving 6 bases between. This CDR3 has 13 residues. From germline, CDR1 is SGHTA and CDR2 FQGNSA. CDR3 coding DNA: TGTGCCAGCAGCTTAGGGGTGGATCAGCCCCAGCATTTT. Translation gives CASSLGVDQPQHF.

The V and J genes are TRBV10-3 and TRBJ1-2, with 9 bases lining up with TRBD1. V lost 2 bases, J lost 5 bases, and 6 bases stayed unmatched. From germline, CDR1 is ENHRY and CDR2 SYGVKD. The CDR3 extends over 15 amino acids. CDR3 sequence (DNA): TGTGCCATCAGTGAGCGGGACAGGGTAAAATATGGCTACACCTTC. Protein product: CAISERDRVKYGYTF.

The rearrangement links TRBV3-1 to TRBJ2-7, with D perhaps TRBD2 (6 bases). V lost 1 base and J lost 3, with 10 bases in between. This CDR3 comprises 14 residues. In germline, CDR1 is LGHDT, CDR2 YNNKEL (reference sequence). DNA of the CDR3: TGTGCCAGCAGCCAAGCTAGCGTTGGCTACGAGCAGTACTTC. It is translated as CASSQASVGYEQYF.

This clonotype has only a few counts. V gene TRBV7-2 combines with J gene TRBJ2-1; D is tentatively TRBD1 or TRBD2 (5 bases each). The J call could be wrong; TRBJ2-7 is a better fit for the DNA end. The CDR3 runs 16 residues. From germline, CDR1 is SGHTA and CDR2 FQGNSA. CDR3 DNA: TGTGCCAGCAGCTTACTATGGGACCAAAGACTCAATGAGCAGTACTTC. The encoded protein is CASSLLWDQRLNEQYF.

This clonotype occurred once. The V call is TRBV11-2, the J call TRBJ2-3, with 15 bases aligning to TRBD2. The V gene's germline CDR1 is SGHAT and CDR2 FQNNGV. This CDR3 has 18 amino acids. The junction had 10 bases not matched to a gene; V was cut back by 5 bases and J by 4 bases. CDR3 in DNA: TGTGCCAGCAGCGGCATAGGACTAGCGGGAGGGAAGGCAGATACGCAGTATTTT. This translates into CASSGIGLAGGKADTQYF.